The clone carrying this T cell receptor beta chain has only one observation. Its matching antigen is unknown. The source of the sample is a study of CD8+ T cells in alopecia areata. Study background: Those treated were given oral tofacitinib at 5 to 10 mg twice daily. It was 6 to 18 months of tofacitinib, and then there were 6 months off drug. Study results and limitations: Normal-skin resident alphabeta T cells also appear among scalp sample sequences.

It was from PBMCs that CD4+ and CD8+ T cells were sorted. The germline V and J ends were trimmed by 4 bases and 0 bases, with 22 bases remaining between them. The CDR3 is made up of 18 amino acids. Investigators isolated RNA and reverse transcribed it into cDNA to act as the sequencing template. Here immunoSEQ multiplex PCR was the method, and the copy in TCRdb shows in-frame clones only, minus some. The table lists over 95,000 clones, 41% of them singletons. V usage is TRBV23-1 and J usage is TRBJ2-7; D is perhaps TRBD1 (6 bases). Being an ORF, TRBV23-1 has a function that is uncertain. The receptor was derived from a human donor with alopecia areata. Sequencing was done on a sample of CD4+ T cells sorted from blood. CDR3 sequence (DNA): TGCGCCAGCAGTCGCCCTGGGCAACAGCAGGGGAGCTCCTACGAGCAGTACTTC. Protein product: CASSRPGQQQGSSYEQYF.